This T cell receptor beta chain is drawn from a study of blood T cell repertoires in COVID-19. Libraries were prepared by immunoSEQ multiplex PCR; TCRdb keeps only in-frame clonotypes and omits some of them. Here the sample spans a few hundred thousand clones, around nine tenths being singletons. This CDR3 contains 15 residues. Germline CDR1 reads MGHDK; CDR2 reads SYGVNS. V lost 1 base and J lost 1, with 10 bases in between. In assigning cohorts, the study relied on participant-reported clinical history. The chain recombines TRBV25-1 with TRBJ1-1; the D is unclear. This TCR was recovered from a woman in her thirties or forties who had recovered from COVID-19. The specimen sequenced was PBMCs or T cells enriched from blood (not recorded which). CDR3 in amino acids: CASSELAGRNTEAFF. CDR3 in DNA: TGTGCCAGCAGTGAATTGGCAGGTAGGAACACTGAAGCTTTCTTT.